This T cell receptor beta chain was captured in a study of control samples from healthy donors and cancer patients. TCRdb's table, derived via immunoSEQ multiplex PCR, lists solely in-frame clones and lacks some. The sample lists under 150,000 clones; roughly 89% were seen once. The CDR3 is 13 amino acids. V was trimmed by 5 bases and J by 1 base, leaving 9 bases between them. The germline V gene encodes CDR1 SGHAT and CDR2 FQNNGV. J is TRBJ2-7 and V is TRBV11-2; D not certain. The TCR originated in a man aged 25 to 40 in good health. Material for sequencing was blood. The CDR3 sequence is CASSDRPSYEQYF. CDR3 DNA: TGTGCCAGCAGCGACCGCCCGTCCTACGAGCAGTACTTC.